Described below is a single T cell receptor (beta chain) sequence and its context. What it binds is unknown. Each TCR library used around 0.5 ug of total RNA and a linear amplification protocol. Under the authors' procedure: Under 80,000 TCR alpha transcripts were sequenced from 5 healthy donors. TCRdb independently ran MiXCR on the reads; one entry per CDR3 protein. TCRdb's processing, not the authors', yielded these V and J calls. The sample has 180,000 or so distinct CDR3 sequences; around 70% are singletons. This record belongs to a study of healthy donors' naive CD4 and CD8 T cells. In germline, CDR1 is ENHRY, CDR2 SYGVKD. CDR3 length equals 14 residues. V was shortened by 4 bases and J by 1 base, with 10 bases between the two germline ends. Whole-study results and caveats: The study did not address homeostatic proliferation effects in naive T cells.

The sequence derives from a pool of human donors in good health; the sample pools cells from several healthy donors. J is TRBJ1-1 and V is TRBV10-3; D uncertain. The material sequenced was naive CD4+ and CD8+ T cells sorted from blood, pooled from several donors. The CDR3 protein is CAISARASNTEAFF. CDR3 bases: TGTGCCATCAGTGCGAGGGCATCGAACACTGAAGCTTTCTTT.